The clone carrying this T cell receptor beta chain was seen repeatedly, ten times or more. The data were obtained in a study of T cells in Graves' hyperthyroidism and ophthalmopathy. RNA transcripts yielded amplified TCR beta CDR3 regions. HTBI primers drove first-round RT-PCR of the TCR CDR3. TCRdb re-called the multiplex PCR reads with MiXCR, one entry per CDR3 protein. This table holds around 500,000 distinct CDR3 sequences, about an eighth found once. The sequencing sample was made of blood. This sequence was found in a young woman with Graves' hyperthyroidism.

As DNA, the CDR3 is TGTGCCAGCAGCCATTCTAGTACCTGGAACAATGAGCAGTTCTTC. Translating it yields CASSHSSTWNNEQFF. The V gene is TRBV3-1, the J gene TRBJ2-1; D remains unclear. Trimming stripped 3 bases from V and 5 bases from J, with 14 bases between. Germline lookup yields CDR1 LGHDT and CDR2 YNNKEL (reference sequence). The CDR3 covers 15 residues.